These T cell receptor beta chains were read from a single sample in a study of blood T cells in healthy people across ages. TCRdb called the 5' RACE reads again in MiXCR, with one record for every CDR3 protein. The table has about 930,000 distinct CDR3 sequences, approximately 32% seen once. The same sample was also used in a study of T cells of mothers and their children.

The sample consisted of blood. These receptors were obtained from a woman in her thirties or forties in good health. Each CDR3 is given with its conserved first and last residue. D genes are given only for firm matches. Clone size appears in some rows only: once, few, many, or a class for an expanded clone.

len	v_gene	d_gene	j_gene	abundance	CDR3aa	CDR3nt
13	TRBV5-1	.	TRBJ1-1	.	CASRQVSNTEAFF	TGCGCCAGCAGACAGGTTTCGAACACTGAAGCTTTCTTT
13	TRBV15	.	TRBJ2-1	many	CATSSDGTPGQFF	TGTGCCACCAGCAGTGACGGGACTCCCGGGCAGTTCTTC
15	TRBV7-2	.	TRBJ1-1	few	CASSRGGSDNTEAFF	TGTGCCAGCAGCCGGGGAGGGTCGGACAACACTGAAGCTTTCTTT
15	TRBV10-3	.	TRBJ2-7	many	CAISESDSSSYEQYF	TGTGCCATCAGTGAGTCTGATAGCAGCTCCTACGAGCAGTACTTC
13	TRBV28	.	TRBJ2-3	.	CASKGGGEDTQYF	TGTGCCAGCAAAGGGGGGGGAGAAGATACGCAGTATTTT
14	TRBV7-9	.	TRBJ2-4	.	CASSPGTRQNIQYF	TGTGCCAGCAGCCCCGGGACGCGACAAAACATTCAGTACTTC
15	TRBV7-2	TRBD1	TRBJ2-7	many	CASRDRAPLSYEQYF	TGTGCCAGCAGGGACAGGGCCCCTCTCTCCTACGAGCAGTACTTC
14	TRBV19	.	TRBJ1-5	.	CASSILERSQPQHF	TGTGCCAGTAGTATCCTGGAAAGGAGTCAGCCCCAGCATTTT
16	TRBV6-2/TRBV6-3	.	TRBJ1-6	.	CASSYRKPEGGSPRHF	TGTGCCAGCAGTTACCGAAAACCAGAAGGGGGTTCACCCCGCCACTTT
16	TRBV7-2	TRBD1	TRBJ1-6	.	CASSLAGQGINSPLHF	TGTGCCAGCAGCTTGGCGGGACAGGGAATTAATTCACCCCTCCACTTT
13	TRBV18	.	TRBJ1-1	.	CVSSDTGYTEAFF	TGTGTCAGCTCAGACACAGGGTACACTGAAGCTTTCTTT
16	TRBV7-6	.	TRBJ2-3	few	CASSLVTGRSTDTQYF	TGTGCCAGCAGCTTAGTAACAGGGAGAAGCACAGATACGCAGTATTTT
14	TRBV3-1	.	TRBJ2-3	.	CASSQDSNTDTQYF	TGTGCCAGCAGCCAAGACTCGAACACAGATACGCAGTATTTT
13	TRBV3-1	.	TRBJ1-1	.	CASSLDGETEAFF	TGTGCCAGCAGCCTGGATGGGGAAACTGAAGCTTTCTTT
15	TRBV5-1	TRBD1	TRBJ1-2	.	CASSPGDRDAYGYTF	TGCGCCAGCAGCCCGGGGGACAGGGATGCCTATGGCTACACCTTC
16	TRBV10-3	TRBD1	TRBJ1-1	many	CAISGGTGQGFTEAFF	TGTGCCATCAGTGGCGGGACGGGACAGGGTTTCACTGAAGCTTTCTTT
14	TRBV20-1	.	TRBJ2-5	.	CSARDNRKVETQYF	TGCAGTGCTAGAGATAACCGGAAGGTGGAGACCCAGTACTTC
17	TRBV20-1	TRBD2	TRBJ2-1	.	CSARDSVRAGGHNEQFF	TGCAGTGCTAGAGATAGTGTCCGCGCGGGGGGGCACAATGAGCAGTTCTTC
20	TRBV28	TRBD1	TRBJ2-4	many	CASGIGGQGNRAKAKNIQYF	TGTGCCAGCGGCATCGGGGGACAGGGGAACAGGGCCAAAGCCAAAAACATTCAGTACTTC
15	TRBV7-6	.	TRBJ1-5	.	CASSPGSSPNQPQHF	TGTGCCAGCAGCCCCGGGAGTTCCCCCAATCAGCCCCAGCATTTT
13	TRBV10-3	TRBD1	TRBJ1-6	many	CAIRGQTNSPLHF	TGTGCCATCAGGGGACAGACCAATTCACCCCTCCACTTT
15	TRBV24-1	.	TRBJ2-5	many	CATSDLKGVGETQYF	TGTGCCACCAGTGATTTGAAGGGGGTCGGGGAGACCCAGTACTTC
16	TRBV9	.	TRBJ2-7	many	CASSVAGQANSYEQYF	TGTGCCAGCAGCGTAGCTGGGCAGGCAAACTCCTACGAGCAGTACTTC
13	TRBV7-2	.	TRBJ2-7	.	CASSLVGSAEQYF	TGTGCCAGCAGCTTAGTAGGCAGCGCCGAGCAGTACTTC
16	TRBV7-7	TRBD2	TRBJ2-1	few	CASSLLAGGTGNEQFF	TGTGCTAGCAGCCTGCTAGCGGGGGGGACGGGCAATGAGCAGTTCTTC
13	TRBV2	TRBD1	TRBJ1-2	few	CASSVGQGDGYTF	TGTGCCAGCAGTGTTGGGCAGGGGGACGGCTACACCTTC
12	TRBV6-5	.	TRBJ2-5	many	CASGTRRGTQYF	TGTGCCAGCGGGACCCGGCGCGGGACCCAGTACTTC
14	TRBV2	TRBD2	TRBJ2-7	few	CASSEGLAAYEQYF	TGTGCCAGCAGTGAAGGTCTAGCGGCCTACGAGCAGTACTTC
14	TRBV6-5	.	TRBJ1-1	.	CASRPIQRNTEAFF	TGTGCCAGCAGACCAATTCAGCGGAACACTGAAGCTTTCTTT
17	TRBV12-5	TRBD2	TRBJ2-2	.	CASGLLVAGGLTGELFF	TGTGCTAGTGGTTTGTTAGTAGCGGGGGGGCTTACCGGGGAGCTGTTTTTT
15	TRBV29-1	TRBD1	TRBJ1-1	.	CSGSSTGTGGTEAFF	TGCAGCGGGAGCTCTACCGGGACAGGGGGCACTGAAGCTTTCTTT
15	TRBV4-1	.	TRBJ1-2	few	CASSQFRGANYGYTF	TGCGCCAGCAGCCAATTTCGAGGAGCTAACTATGGCTACACCTTC
16	TRBV6-5	.	TRBJ2-3	.	CASSYYDPGGTDTQYF	TGTGCCAGCAGTTACTACGACCCAGGGGGCACAGATACGCAGTATTTT
18	TRBV21-1	.	TRBJ1-5	few	CASSKAELGGEGNQPQHF	TGTGCCAGCAGCAAAGCAGAATTGGGAGGGGAGGGCAATCAGCCCCAGCATTTT
14	TRBV24-1	.	TRBJ2-3	.	CATRQKDSTDTQYF	TGTGCCACCAGGCAAAAGGACAGCACAGATACGCAGTATTTT
16	TRBV5-1	.	TRBJ2-3	many	CASSLGQSFSTDTQYF	TGCGCCAGCAGCTTGGGACAGTCCTTTAGCACAGATACGCAGTATTTT
15	TRBV5-1	TRBD1	TRBJ1-2	many	CASSVNAQGNYGYTF	TGCGCCAGCAGCGTGAATGCACAGGGGAACTATGGCTACACCTTC
12	TRBV24-1	.	TRBJ1-1	few	CATSDALTEAFF	TGTGCCACCAGTGACGCGCTCACTGAAGCTTTCTTT
15	TRBV4-1	TRBD1	TRBJ2-1	many	CASSSGDRVYNEQFF	TGCGCCAGCAGCTCGGGGGACAGGGTTTACAATGAGCAGTTCTTC
15	TRBV7-9	TRBD2	TRBJ2-5	many	CASSTPRGGRETQYF	TGTGCCAGCAGCACCCCCCGGGGGGGGCGGGAGACCCAGTACTTC
14	TRBV5-1	TRBD2	TRBJ2-7	few	CASSLVRGGREQYF	TGCGCCAGCAGCTTGGTGCGGGGGGGCCGCGAGCAGTACTTC
11	TRBV25-1	.	TRBJ2-7	.	CASSDRCEQYF	TGTGCCAGCAGTGACCGTTGCGAGCAGTACTTC
16	TRBV9	.	TRBJ1-3	.	CASSVKPPYSGNTIYF	TGTGCCAGCAGCGTTAAACCGCCATACTCTGGAAACACCATATATTTT
16	TRBV7-2	.	TRBJ2-4	many	CASSLEGGVAKNIQYF	TGTGCCAGCAGCTTAGAGGGTGGAGTGGCCAAAAACATTCAGTACTTC
14	TRBV13	TRBD1	TRBJ1-1	few	CASSFGRGRTEAFF	TGTGCCAGCAGCTTCGGCAGGGGGCGGACTGAAGCTTTCTTT
16	TRBV4-1	.	TRBJ1-5	many	CASSQGWAAGGQPQHF	TGCGCCAGCAGCCAGGGGTGGGCAGCCGGGGGTCAGCCCCAGCATTTT
15	TRBV12-3/TRBV12-4	.	TRBJ1-1	.	CASSPAGRGNTEAFF	TGTGCCAGCAGTCCAGCTGGGCGGGGGAACACTGAAGCTTTCTTT
12	TRBV2	.	TRBJ2-1	.	CASSADAARPFF	TGTGCCAGCAGTGCGGACGCAGCCCGACCCTTCTTC
13	TRBV6-2/TRBV6-3	.	TRBJ1-1	.	CASSTTVPTEAFF	TGTGCCAGCAGTACGACAGTACCCACTGAAGCTTTCTTT
14	TRBV15	.	TRBJ2-1	.	CATSRDRQTNEQFF	TGTGCCACCAGCAGAGATCGCCAGACGAATGAGCAGTTCTTC
16	TRBV25-1	.	TRBJ1-3	.	CASSEGRGYSGNTIYF	TGTGCCAGCAGTGAAGGGAGGGGCTACTCTGGAAACACCATATATTTT
12	TRBV12-3/TRBV12-4	.	TRBJ2-7	many	CASSTNRYEQYF	TGTGCCAGCAGTACCAACAGGTACGAGCAGTACTTC
15	TRBV6-5	.	TRBJ1-6	few	CASRHGGSGNSPLHF	TGTGCCAGCAGACATGGTGGCTCGGGGAATTCACCCCTCCACTTT
14	TRBV12-3/TRBV12-4	.	TRBJ1-4	.	CASCPRGLGEKLFF	TGTGCCAGCTGTCCTCGTGGCCTAGGTGAAAAACTGTTTTTT
17	TRBV5-1	.	TRBJ2-1	many	CASSLRGNKGSYNEQFF	TGCGCCAGCAGCTTGAGGGGGAACAAAGGCTCCTACAATGAGCAGTTCTTC
15	TRBV20-1	TRBD1	TRBJ1-4	many	CSARDSGQGARKLFF	TGCAGTGCTAGAGATTCGGGACAGGGGGCGAGGAAACTGTTTTTT
15	TRBV5-1	TRBD1	TRBJ1-1	.	CASSPGIQGTTEAFF	TGCGCCAGCAGCCCAGGAATACAGGGGACCACCGAAGCTTTCTTT
14	TRBV5-5	TRBD1	TRBJ2-5	many	CASSPGQLRETQYF	TGTGCCAGCAGCCCGGGACAGCTCCGAGAGACCCAGTACTTC
11	TRBV28	.	TRBJ2-5	many	CASSFTGTQYF	TGTGCCAGCAGTTTTACCGGGACCCAGTACTTC
14	TRBV28	TRBD1	TRBJ2-7	.	CASSVGQDTYEQYF	TGTGCCAGCAGCGTGGGACAGGACACCTACGAGCAGTACTTC